This T cell receptor (beta chain) appears in the sequencing data of a study of cytomegalovirus exposure and HLA in healthy donors. 60 Vbeta and 13 Jbeta primers were used in PCR. TCRdb keeps only in-frame clones here, not all; method: immunoSEQ multiplex PCR. The table has roughly 200,000 clones, 83% seen once. The germline V gene encodes CDR1 SGHTA and CDR2 FQGTGA. This CDR3 comprises 16 residues. Trimming removed 2 bases from V and 5 bases from J; junction bases left unmatched: 7. This TCR was sampled from a man aged 40-49 years in good health and CMV-seropositive. The rearrangement links TRBV7-3 to TRBJ2-5; TRBD2 matches at 11 bases. Sequencing input: PBMCs. This CDR3 is CASSLDGSGRGETQYF. For the CDR3, the DNA is TGTGCCAGCAGCTTAGACGGTAGCGGGAGGGGGGAGACCCAGTACTTC. Full variable domain (remainder filled in from reference TRBV7-3 and TRBJ2-5): GAGVSQTPSNKVTEKGKYVELRCDPISGHTALYWYRQSLGQGPEFLIYFQGTGAADDSGLPNDRFFAVRPEGSVSTLKIQRTERGDSAVYLCASSLDGSGRGETQYFGPGTRLLVL.